The entry below describes one T cell receptor beta chain. The sample originates from a study of Graves' ophthalmopathy and Graves' hyperthyroidism. The study amplified TCR beta CDR3 regions using RNA transcripts. HTBI primers primed a first-round RT-PCR, and a second-round multiplex PCR followed. TCRdb recomputed calls from the multiplex PCR reads with MiXCR, one row per CDR3 protein. Seen here are roughly 400,000 distinct CDR3 sequences, about 18% observed once, and the top ten hold 2% to 2.5%. The TCR was taken from an adult woman with stable Graves' hyperthyroidism. The sample was peripheral blood.

This CDR3 is CASSYRGVGYGYTF. CDR3 coding DNA: TGTGCCAGCAGTTACAGGGGAGTTGGCTATGGCTACACCTTC. The rearrangement joins TRBV6-5 to TRBJ1-2, with TRBD1 as a possible D gene (5 bases). This CDR3 spans 14 amino acids. The V gene lost 2 bases and the J gene lost 4 bases, with 11 bases spanning the gap. Germline values: CDR1 MNHEY, CDR2 SVGAGI.